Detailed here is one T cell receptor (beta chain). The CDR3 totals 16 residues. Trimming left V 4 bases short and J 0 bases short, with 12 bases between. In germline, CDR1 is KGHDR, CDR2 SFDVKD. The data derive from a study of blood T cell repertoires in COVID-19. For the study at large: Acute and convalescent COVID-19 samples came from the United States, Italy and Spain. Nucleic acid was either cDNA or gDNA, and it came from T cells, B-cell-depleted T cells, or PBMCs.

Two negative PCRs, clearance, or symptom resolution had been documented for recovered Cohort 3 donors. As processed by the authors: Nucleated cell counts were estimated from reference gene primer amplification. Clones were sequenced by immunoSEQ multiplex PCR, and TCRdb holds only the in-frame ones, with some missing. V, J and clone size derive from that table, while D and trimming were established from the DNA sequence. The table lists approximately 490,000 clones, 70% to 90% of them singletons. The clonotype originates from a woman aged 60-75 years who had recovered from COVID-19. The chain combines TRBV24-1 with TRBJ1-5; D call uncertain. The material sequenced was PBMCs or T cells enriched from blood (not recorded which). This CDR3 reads CATSDSQMYSNQPQHF. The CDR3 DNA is TGTGCCACCAGTGACTCACAGATGTATAGCAATCAGCCCCAGCATTTT.